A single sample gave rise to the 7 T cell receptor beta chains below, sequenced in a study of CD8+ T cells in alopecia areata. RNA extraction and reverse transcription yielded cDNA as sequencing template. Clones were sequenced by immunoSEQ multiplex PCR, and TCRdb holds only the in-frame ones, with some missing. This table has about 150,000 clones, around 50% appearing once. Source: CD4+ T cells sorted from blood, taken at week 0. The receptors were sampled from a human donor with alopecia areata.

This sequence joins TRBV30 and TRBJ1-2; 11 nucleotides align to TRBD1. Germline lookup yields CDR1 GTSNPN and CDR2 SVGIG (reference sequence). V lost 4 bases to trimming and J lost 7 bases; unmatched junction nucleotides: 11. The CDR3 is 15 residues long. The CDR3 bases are TGTGCCTGGAATAGGGGGGACAGGGGGTCGTTTGGCTACACCTTC. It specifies CAWNRGDRGSFGYTF.

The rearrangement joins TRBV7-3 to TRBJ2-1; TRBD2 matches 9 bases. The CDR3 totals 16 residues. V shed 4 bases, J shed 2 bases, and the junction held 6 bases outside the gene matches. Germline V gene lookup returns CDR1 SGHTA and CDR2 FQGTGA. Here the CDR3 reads CASSSQRGEAYNEQFF. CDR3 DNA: TGTGCCAGCAGCTCCCAGCGGGGGGAAGCCTACAATGAGCAGTTCTTC.

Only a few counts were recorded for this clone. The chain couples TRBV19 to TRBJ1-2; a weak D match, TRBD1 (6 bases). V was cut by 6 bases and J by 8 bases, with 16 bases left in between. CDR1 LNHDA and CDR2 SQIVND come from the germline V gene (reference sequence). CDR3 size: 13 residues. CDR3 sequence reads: CASSGTPIVGYTF. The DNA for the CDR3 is TGTGCCAGTAGCGGGACACCCATCGTGGGCTACACCTTC.

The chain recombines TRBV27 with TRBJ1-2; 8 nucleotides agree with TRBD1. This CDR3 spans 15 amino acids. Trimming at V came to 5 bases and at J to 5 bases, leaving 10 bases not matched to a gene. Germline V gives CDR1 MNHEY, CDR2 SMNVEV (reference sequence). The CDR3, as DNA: TGTGCCAGCAGTCTCACGGCAGGGGGCCCTTATGGCTACACCTTC. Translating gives CASSLTAGGPYGYTF.

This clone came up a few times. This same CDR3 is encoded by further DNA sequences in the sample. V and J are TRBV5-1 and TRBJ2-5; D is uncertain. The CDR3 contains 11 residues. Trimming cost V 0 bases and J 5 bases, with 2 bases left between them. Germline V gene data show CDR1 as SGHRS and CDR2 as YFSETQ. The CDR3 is CASSLEETQYF. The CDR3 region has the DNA TGCGCCAGCAGCTTGGAGGAGACCCAGTACTTC.

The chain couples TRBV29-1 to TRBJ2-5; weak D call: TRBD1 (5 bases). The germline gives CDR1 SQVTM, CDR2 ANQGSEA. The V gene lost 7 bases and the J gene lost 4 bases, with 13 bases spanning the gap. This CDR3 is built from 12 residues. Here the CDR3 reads CSAAQGLETQYF. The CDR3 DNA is TGCAGCGCCGCGCAGGGTTTAGAGACCCAGTACTTC.

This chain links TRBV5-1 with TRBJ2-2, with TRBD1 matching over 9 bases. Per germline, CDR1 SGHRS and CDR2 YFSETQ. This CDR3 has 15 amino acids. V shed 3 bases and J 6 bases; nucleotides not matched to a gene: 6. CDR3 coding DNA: TGCGCCAGCAGCTCGGGACAGGGATCGCCCGGGGAGCTGTTTTTT. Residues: CASSSGQGSPGELFF. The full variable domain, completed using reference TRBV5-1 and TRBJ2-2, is KAGVTQTPRYLIKTRGQQVTLSCSPISGHRSVSWYQQTPGQGLQFLFEYFSETQRNKGNFPGRFSGRQFSNSRSEMNVSTLELGDSALYLCASSSGQGSPGELFFGEGSRLTVL.